This T cell receptor (beta chain) appears in the sequencing data of a study of T cells after yellow fever vaccination. The V end lost 5 bases, the J end lost 0 bases, and 20 bases lay between the germline ends. This CDR3 has 17 residues. In germline, CDR1 is DFQATT, CDR2 SNEGSKA (reference sequence). A few counts support this clonotype. One entry per CDR3 protein, called by TCRdb with MiXCR from the 5' RACE reads. The sample consists of 60,000 to 85,000 distinct CDR3 sequences, around 6.9% of them appearing once. J is TRBJ1-3 and V is TRBV20-1, with D unclear. The receptor was derived from a man younger than 35 who received the YFV17D yellow fever vaccine. The specimen comprised CD8+ T cells sorted from PBMCs, sampled more than 4 days after the first yellow fever vaccination. The CDR3 DNA follows: TGCAGTGCTCGGCTTAAAGGATACCGCCTCTCTGGAAACACCATATATTTT. Amino acids: CSARLKGYRLSGNTIYF.